This entry is about one T cell receptor beta chain. Sequencing of TCR beta was undertaken in CD8+ and CD4+ T cells derived from blood. TEMRA cells were FACS-enriched and CD8+ and CD4+ T cells negatively isolated. The sample belongs to a study of CD8 T cells in Susac syndrome. The authors reverse transcribed roughly 0.5 to 1 ug RNA with random hexamers. TCR beta CDR3 was amplified by immunoSEQ multiplex PCR. This amplification extended across 54 Vbeta and 13 Jbeta segments. Each CDR3 protein gets one entry after TCRdb re-called the immunoSEQ multiplex PCR reads with MiXCR. This table holds roughly 150,000 distinct CDR3 sequences, 92% found once. Germline V gives CDR1 LNHNV, CDR2 YYDKDF (reference sequence). The CDR3 has 14 amino acids. Trimming removed 6 bases at V and 4 bases at J, with 14 bases between.

Sequencing used CD4+ T cells from PBMCs. The chain links TRBV15 to TRBJ2-3, with D tentatively TRBD1 or TRBD2 (5 bases each). The TCR originated in a human donor in good health. CDR3 in DNA: TGTGCCACCAGTTCCAGGGAGTTGGCAGATACGCAGTATTTT. It is translated as CATSSRELADTQYF.